This T cell receptor beta chain was profiled in a study of patients and donors after allogeneic stem cell transplantation. Germline values: CDR1 LGHNA, CDR2 YNFKEQ. The CDR3 contains 13 residues. Trimming removed 1 base at V and 4 bases at J, with 6 bases between. TCRdb processed the RT-PCR reads anew with MiXCR; each CDR3 protein has one entry. In the table there are some 230,000 distinct CDR3 sequences, roughly 14% of which are singletons. What was sequenced was blood, either unsorted or a sorted T cell fraction (not recorded which). V gene TRBV4-2 combines with J gene TRBJ2-3, with D unclear. The TCR originated in a human donor who was either an allogeneic HSCT recipient or a stem cell or donor lymphocyte infusion donor (not recorded which). It is not recorded whose cells these are; they may come from a transplant donor. The CDR3 sequence is CASSQGLSDTQYF. The CDR3 DNA reads as TGTGCCAGCAGCCAAGGTTTGTCAGATACGCAGTATTTT.